A single sample is the source of the 27 T cell receptor beta chains below, sequenced in a study of blood T cell repertoires in COVID-19. The protocol was immunoSEQ multiplex PCR, while the TCRdb copy is restricted to in-frame clones and leaves out a portion. Among roughly 210,000 clones listed, around 84% were seen once. Material for sequencing was peripheral blood. These receptors were collected from a woman aged 80 or older with COVID-19, enrolled during active disease.

The V gene is TRBV5-6, the J gene TRBJ2-7; D uncertain. V was cut by 1 base and J by 0 bases, with 11 bases left in between. This CDR3 is built from 15 residues. Per the germline V gene, CDR1 is SGHDT and CDR2 is YYEEEE. The CDR3 DNA reads as TGTGCCAGCAGCTTGAGACTTAGAATCTCCTACGAGCAGTACTTC. Translation: CASSLRLRISYEQYF.

The rearrangement links TRBV19 to TRBJ2-1; D possibly corresponds to TRBD1 (5 bases). This CDR3 spans 15 amino acids. Trimming stripped 3 bases from V and 3 bases from J, with 12 bases between. The germline gives CDR1 LNHDA, CDR2 SQIVND (reference sequence). CDR3 in DNA: TGTGCCAGTAGTATTATCGCAGGGTTCTACAATGAGCAGTTCTTC. The encoded protein is CASSIIAGFYNEQFF.

The V and J genes are TRBV10-3 and TRBJ2-7; a weak D match, TRBD2 (6 bases). This CDR3 region has 15 residues. V lost 0 bases and J 4 bases, leaving 13 bases between the germline ends. CDR1 is ENHRY, CDR2 SYGVKD, per germline. DNA for the CDR3: TGTGCCATCAGTGAGTCGGAGGGTTTAAGGTACGAGCAGTACTTC. Translation gives CAISESEGLRYEQYF.

The chain employs TRBV25-1 and TRBJ2-7; 7 positions agree with TRBD1. Trimming took 7 bases from V and 0 from J; bases not matched to a gene: 6. The CDR3 extends over 14 amino acids. The germline V gene encodes CDR1 MGHDK and CDR2 SYGVNS. The CDR3 spells CASTGDRASYEQYF. CDR3 in DNA: TGTGCCAGCACCGGGGACAGAGCCTCCTACGAGCAGTACTTC.

The gene calls are TRBV6-1 and TRBJ2-7, with no clear D. This CDR3 contains 11 residues. Per the germline V gene, CDR1 is MNHNS and CDR2 is SASEGT. Trimming pared 5 bases from V and 4 bases from J, leaving 6 bases between. The CDR3 sequence: CASSQVYEQYF. In DNA form, the CDR3 reads TGTGCCAGCAGTCAGGTGTACGAGCAGTACTTC.

The chain has TRBV28 and TRBJ1-5, with a possible D match to TRBD1 (6 bases). CDR3 length: 16 residues. Germline loops: CDR1 MDHEN, CDR2 SYDVKM. The ends were cut back, 3 bases at V and 2 bases at J, with 14 bases in the middle. CDR3 residues: CASSLAGGGGNQPQHF. CDR3 bases: TGTGCCAGCAGTTTGGCCGGAGGGGGGGGCAATCAGCCCCAGCATTTT.

The chain employs TRBV10-3 and TRBJ2-1; D uncertain. Germline CDR1 reads ENHRY; CDR2 reads SYGVKD. V was clipped by 7 bases and J by 8 bases, with 12 bases between them. The CDR3 runs to 12 residues. The CDR3 DNA follows: TGTGCCATCACCCCCGGTGGAGATGAGCAGTTCTTC. As protein: CAITPGGDEQFF.

This chain joins TRBV10-3 and TRBJ1-2, with D possibly matching TRBD1 (5 bases). The germline V gene has CDR1 ENHRY and CDR2 SYGVKD. CDR3 size: 15 residues. V lost 0 bases, J lost 8 bases, and 16 bases lay in between. In DNA, the CDR3 is TGTGCCATCAGTGAGTCGAATAGTCAGGGAGGAGGCTACACCTTC. Protein product: CAISESNSQGGGYTF.

The V gene is TRBV6-2 or TRBV6-3, the J gene TRBJ1-5; D is ambiguous. CDR3 length: 15 residues. Germline V lookup: CDR1 MNHEY, CDR2 SVGEGT. The ends were cut back, 4 bases at V and 4 bases at J, with 14 bases in the middle. The DNA of the CDR3 is TGTGCCAGCAGTTGGCCCGGGTCGGGTAATCAGCCCCAGCATTTT. It translates to CASSWPGSGNQPQHF.

This clone has a single count. The V call is TRBV5-4, the J call TRBJ2-3; 8 bases agree with TRBD1. V gave up 2 bases and J gave up 4 bases; unmatched junction bases: 9. CDR1 and CDR2 from the germline V gene are SGHNT and YYREEE (reference sequence). CDR3 size: 16 residues. The CDR3 DNA sequence: TGTGCCAGCAGCTTACCAGGGGGCAGGTCTCCAGATACGCAGTATTTT. Protein product: CASSLPGGRSPDTQYF.

This clone was seen only a few times. The chain recombines TRBV7-9 with TRBJ2-7; 8 nucleotides match TRBD1. Germline V gives CDR1 SEHNR, CDR2 FQNEAQ (reference sequence). The CDR3 runs 13 residues. Losses at the gene ends were 5 bases for V and 6 bases for J; bases not matched to a gene: 6. CDR3: CASSLAGGGEQYF. CDR3 coding DNA: TGTGCCAGCAGCCTGGCAGGGGGCGGCGAGCAGTACTTC.

The V gene is TRBV5-1, the J gene TRBJ1-5, with D possibly matching TRBD1 (5 bases). Germline-derived CDR1 and CDR2 are SGHRS and YFSETQ. This CDR3 has 14 residues. Trimming took 1 base from V and 5 from J, leaving 10 bases between them. The CDR3 region has the DNA TGCGCCAGCAGCTTGAGTGGGGGGGATCAGCCCCAGCATTTT. Its protein product is CASSLSGGDQPQHF.

This chain connects TRBV6-5 to TRBJ2-7; D possibly corresponds to TRBD2 (5 bases). The CDR3 contains 14 residues. The germline CDR1 and CDR2 sequences are MNHEY and SVGAGI. The V and J ends lost 5 bases and 7 bases respectively, with 18 bases between them. The CDR3 loop is CASSRLPDYEEQYF. CDR3 DNA sequence: TGTGCCAGCAGTCGACTGCCCGACTACGAGGAGCAGTACTTC.

The rearrangement uses TRBV19 and TRBJ1-5; D perhaps matches TRBD1 (5 bases). The germline CDR1 and CDR2 sequences are LNHDA and SQIVND (reference sequence). The CDR3 totals 16 residues. Between the trimmed V and J ends, which lost 7 bases and 0 bases, there was a span of 16 bases. The CDR3 DNA reads TGTGCCAGTACCGATGGGGCAGGCAATAGCAATCAGCCCCAGCATTTT. It codes for CASTDGAGNSNQPQHF. Full variable domain (outside the CDR3, taken from reference TRBV19 and TRBJ1-5): DGGITQSPKYLFRKEGQNVTLSCEQNLNHDAMYWYRQDPGQGLRLIYYSQIVNDFQKGDIAEGYSVSREKKESFPLTVTSAQKNPTAFYLCASTDGAGNSNQPQHFGDGTRLSIL.

The V and J genes are TRBV3-1 (or the pseudogene TRBV3-2) and TRBJ2-1, with 13 positions matching TRBD2. Germline values: CDR1 LGHDT, CDR2 YNNKEL (reference sequence). The CDR3 has 16 residues. Unmatched junction bases numbered 5, after V lost 1 base and J lost 8 bases. CDR3: CASSQATSGGAHEQFF. DNA for the CDR3: TGTGCCAGCAGCCAAGCCACTAGCGGGGGGGCCCATGAGCAGTTCTTC.

The rearrangement joins TRBV18 to TRBJ1-1; 9 nucleotides agree with TRBD1. The CDR3 covers 14 residues. Per the germline V gene, CDR1 is KGHSH and CDR2 is LQKENI. With V trimmed by 2 bases and J by 5 bases, 3 bases remained unmatched. The CDR3 bases are TGTGCCAGCTCACCAACAGGGGGCGATACTGAAGCTTTCTTT. Encoded protein: CASSPTGGDTEAFF.

In nucleotides, the CDR3 is TGCGCCAGCAGTGCGGGCCTCGGGGGCGAGCAGTACGTC. This codes for CASSAGLGGEQYV. J is TRBJ2-7 and V is TRBV10-2, with a tentative D call TRBD2 (6 bases). Germline V gene data show CDR1 as WSHSY and CDR2 as SAAADI. V gave up 4 bases and J gave up 6 bases, with 13 bases separating them. The CDR3 contains 13 residues.

Details on this clone: Other DNA sequences from this sample encode an identical CDR3 as well. The J gene is TRBJ2-7, the V gene TRBV5-1; TRBD2 agrees at 9 bases. Germline V CDR1 and CDR2: SGHRS, YFSETQ. This CDR3 is 13 amino acids long. The ends lost 3 bases at V and 4 bases at J; junction bases unmatched: 2. In nucleotides, the CDR3 is TGCGCCAGCAGCTCTAGCGGGGATTACGAGCAGTACTTC. This gives the protein CASSSSGDYEQYF.

This sequence joins TRBV5-1 and TRBJ1-2, with 7 nucleotides matching TRBD1. Unmatched junction bases numbered 6, after V lost 3 bases and J lost 7 bases. The CDR3 is 13 amino acids. From germline, CDR1 is SGHRS and CDR2 YFSETQ. CDR3 nucleotide sequence: TGCGCCAGCAGCTCCTCAGGGGGAGGTGGCTACACCTTC. Translation: CASSSSGGGGYTF.

This clone was picked up a small number of times. The V gene is TRBV7-2, the J gene TRBJ1-3, with D possibly TRBD1 on 5 matching bases. Germline V gene lookup returns CDR1 SGHTA and CDR2 FQGNSA. This CDR3 contains 13 residues. The germline V and J ends were trimmed by 5 bases and 4 bases, with 9 bases remaining between them. CDR3 in DNA: TGTGCCAGCAGCAGCAGGGCCGGAAACACCATATATTTT. Protein sequence: CASSSRAGNTIYF. Full variable domain (missing parts from reference TRBV7-2 and TRBJ1-3): GAGVSQSPSNKVTEKGKDVELRCDPISGHTALYWYRQSLGQGLEFLIYFQGNSAPDKSGLPSDRFSAERTGGSVSTLTIQRTQQEDSAVYLCASSSRAGNTIYFGEGSWLTVV.

The V call is TRBV5-6, the J call TRBJ1-2; 8 bases are a match to TRBD1. From germline, CDR1 is SGHDT and CDR2 YYEEEE. V shed 1 base, J shed 5 bases, and the junction held 1 base outside the gene matches. The CDR3 extends over 13 amino acids. CDR3 sequence: CASSLYRGYGYTF. The CDR3 region has the DNA TGTGCCAGCAGCTTGTACAGGGGGTATGGCTACACCTTC.

The table lists this clone with a count of one. The chain links TRBV7-2 to TRBJ2-3, with TRBD1 matching over 7 bases. Germline CDR1 SGHTA, CDR2 FQGNSA. Unmatched junction bases numbered 3, after V lost 2 bases and J lost 1 base. There are 15 residues in the CDR3. CDR3 region: CASSLQGVGTDTQYF. The CDR3 DNA sequence: TGTGCCAGCAGCTTACAGGGGGTGGGCACAGATACGCAGTATTTT.

This clone was observed a few times. The chain's CDR3 is CASSLTGYSNQPQHF. DNA for the CDR3: TGTGCCAGCAGCCTTACAGGGTATAGCAATCAGCCCCAGCATTTT. The V call is TRBV28, the J call TRBJ1-5; D may be TRBD1 (6 bases). CDR1 is MDHEN, CDR2 SYDVKM, per germline. The CDR3 covers 15 residues. Trimming stripped 6 bases from V and 0 bases from J, with 12 bases between.

V and J are TRBV6-6 and TRBJ1-5; 8 bases match TRBD1. From germline, CDR1 is MNHNY and CDR2 SVGAGI (reference sequence). The CDR3 loop spans 14 amino acids. Trimming cost V 4 bases and J 4 bases; bases outside gene matches: 3. The CDR3 DNA is TGTGCCAGCAGTTTTCAGGGGGCGAATCAGCCCCAGCATTTT. It codes for CASSFQGANQPQHF.

The rearrangement uses TRBV6-4 and TRBJ1-6, with D perhaps TRBD1 (6 bases). Trimming took off 10 bases at V and 9 bases at J, with 19 bases between the two ends. This CDR3 contains 14 residues. Per the germline V gene, CDR1 is MRHNA and CDR2 is SNTAGT. DNA of the CDR3: TGTGCCACCCCAGCGGGGGCAAGCTGTTCACCCCTCCACTTT. Protein sequence: CATPAGASCSPLHF.

The V call is TRBV10-3, the J call TRBJ1-1; possible D gene TRBD1, 5 bases. V gave up 6 bases and J gave up 3 bases, with 17 bases separating them. CDR1 is ENHRY and CDR2 is SYGVKD in the germline V gene. The length of the CDR3 is 15 residues. The CDR3 here is CAIRRDSGWDTEAFF. In DNA, the CDR3 is TGTGCCATCAGACGGGACTCCGGGTGGGACACTGAAGCTTTCTTT.

The chain has TRBV10-3 and TRBJ2-3; TRBD1 matches 7 bases. The CDR3 has 15 residues. The germline V gene encodes CDR1 ENHRY and CDR2 SYGVKD. V shed 5 bases and J 3 bases; nucleotides not matched to a gene: 8. The CDR3 DNA follows: TGTGCCATCAGTTTAGACAGGGTAGTAACAGATACGCAGTATTTT. Protein sequence: CAISLDRVVTDTQYF.